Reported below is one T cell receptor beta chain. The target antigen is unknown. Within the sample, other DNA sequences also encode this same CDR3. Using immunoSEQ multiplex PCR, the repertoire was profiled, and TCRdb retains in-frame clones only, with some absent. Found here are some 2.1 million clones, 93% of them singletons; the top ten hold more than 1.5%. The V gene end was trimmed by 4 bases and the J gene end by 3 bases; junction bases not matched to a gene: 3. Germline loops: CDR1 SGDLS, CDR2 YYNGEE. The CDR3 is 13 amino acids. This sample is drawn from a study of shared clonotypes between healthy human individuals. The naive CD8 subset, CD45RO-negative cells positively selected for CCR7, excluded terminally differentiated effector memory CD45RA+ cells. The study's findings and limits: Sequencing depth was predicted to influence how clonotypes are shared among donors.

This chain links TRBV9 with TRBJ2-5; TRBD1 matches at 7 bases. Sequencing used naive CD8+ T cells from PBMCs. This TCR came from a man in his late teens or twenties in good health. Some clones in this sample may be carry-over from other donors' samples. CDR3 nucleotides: TGTGCCAGCAGCCTCGACAGGGAAGAGACCCAGTACTTC. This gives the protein CASSLDREETQYF. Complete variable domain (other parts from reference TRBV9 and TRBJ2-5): DSGVTQTPKHLITATGQRVTLRCSPRSGDLSVYWYQQSLDQGLQFLIQYYNGEERAKGNILERFSAQQFPDLHSELNLSSLELGDSALYFCASSLDREETQYFGPGTRLLVL.